Sequencing of this TCR beta chain was carried out in a study of blood T cell repertoires in COVID-19 (dated by TCRdb to 2020 to 2022). Broadly, across the study: The collaborator samples originated in the United States, Italy and Spain and spanned the acute and convalescent phases of COVID-19. The material from the prospective study consisted of cDNA or gDNA derived from T cells, B-cell-depleted T cells, or PBMCs. The sample metadata nearly always contained a de-identified subject ID, COVID-19 status, age in years and sex. Samples came from the ongoing ImmuneRACE study (first 160 participants) plus 1,254 subjects from 6 global collaborators. Where HLA class I and class II types were available, the types were taken from metadata supplied by the sample provider, not from assay-based typing. The repertoires were released in a freely available public database intended as a resource for research on the immune response to SARS-CoV-2. Subjects who had been exposed to COVID-19, were actively infected with it, or had recovered from it provided the deeply sampled blood TCRbeta repertoires that made up the dataset. The paper's findings and limits, for the study overall: Clinical and demographic metadata were provided uncurated, with the amount varying by source and participant.

In Seattle, one collaborating source enrolled patients while the infection was active and tracked those patients longitudinally over the course of disease. Whole blood was collected in K2EDTA tubes by collaborating institutions according to the institutions' own protocols. For TCRbeta analysis, collaborators shipped samples as frozen whole blood, isolated PBMCs, or DNA extracted from either of those sample types. This clone was detected only once. The antigen this receptor binds is unknown. No much larger clone exists at a distance of one base, and base qualities are not known. The immunoSEQ Assay, a bias-controlled multiplex PCR, was used to amplify TCRbeta CDR3 regions from genomic DNA. For the original study's pipeline: Nucleated cell counts per sample were estimated from amplification of reference gene primers within the assay. Sequence reads were collapsed and filtered to measure the absolute abundance of every unique TCRbeta CDR3 rearrangement. Productive Simpson clonality was computed per sample as the square root of Simpson's diversity index over productive rearrangements. Sourced from immuneACCESS, this table was stored by TCRdb with only in-frame sequences that have V and J called. A share of the clones is absent; for the studies checked, an unresolved V gene accounts for under half, and the remainder has no known explanation. The V and J calls and the clone size are those of that table, but D and trimming were determined from the DNA. A total of approximately 280,000 clones appear in this sample, roughly 80% of them only once. Approximately 1.5% of the sample is taken by the ten largest.

V lost 7 bases and J lost 0 bases; the stretch between them is 9 bases long. The CDR3 runs 13 residues from the cysteine to the phenylalanine. Only CDR3 DNA remains: 39 bases, in frame from the first base. The germline V gene sets CDR1 to MNHEY and CDR2 to SVGAGI. The receptor chain draws on TRBV6-5 and TRBJ1-2; no D gene can be assigned with confidence. Input material: peripheral blood. This sequence originates from a human donor with COVID-19, enrolled during active disease. The donor label of this sample is uncertain. The DNA is as follows: TGTGCCAGCACCCCGTCCTCTAACTATGGCTACACCTTC. The translation is CASTPSSNYGYTF.